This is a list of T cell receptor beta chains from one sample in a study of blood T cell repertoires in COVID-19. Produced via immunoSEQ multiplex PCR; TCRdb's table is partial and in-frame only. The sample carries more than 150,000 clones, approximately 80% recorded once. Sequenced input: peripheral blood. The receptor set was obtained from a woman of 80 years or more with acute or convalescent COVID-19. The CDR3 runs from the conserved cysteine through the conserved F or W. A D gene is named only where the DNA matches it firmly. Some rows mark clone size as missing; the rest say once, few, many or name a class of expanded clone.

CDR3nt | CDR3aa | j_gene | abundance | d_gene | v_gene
TGTGCCAGCAGCCAGGGGGACCGCATGGAATACTTC | CASSQGDRMEYF | TRBJ2-5 | NA | TRBD1 | TRBV7-9
TGTGCCAGCAGCGGAGTCTCTGGGGCCAACGTCCTGACTTTC | CASSGVSGANVLTF | TRBJ2-6 | few | NA | TRBV2
TGTGCCAGCAGCCAAGGACAGGGGAGAGAAAAACTGTTTTTT | CASSQGQGREKLFF | TRBJ1-4 | NA | TRBD1 | TRBV28
TGCAGCGCCTCGGGCGGGGGGGAGAATGAGCAGTTCTTC | CSASGGGENEQFF | TRBJ2-1 | many | TRBD2 | TRBV29-1
TGTGCCAGCAGCCAAGGGCGGGGAGGGGCCAACGTCCTGACTTTC | CASSQGRGGANVLTF | TRBJ2-6 | NA | NA | TRBV3-1/TRBV3-2
TGTGCCAGCAGTCTCGGGACAAACTCTGGAAACACCATATATTTT | CASSLGTNSGNTIYF | TRBJ1-3 | NA | NA | TRBV6-5
TGCGCCAGCAGCTTTTCCGCCCCCGGGGGTGTTGGCTATGGCTACACCTTC | CASSFSAPGGVGYGYTF | TRBJ1-2 | NA | NA | TRBV5-1
TGTGCCAGCAGCCTGGGACAGACACTAAATGAAAAACTGTTTTTT | CASSLGQTLNEKLFF | TRBJ1-4 | few | TRBD1 | TRBV3-1/TRBV3-2
TGTGCCAGCAGCTTAGTGGCGGGAGTGGGCAATGAGCAGTTCTTC | CASSLVAGVGNEQFF | TRBJ2-1 | NA | TRBD2 | TRBV11-1
TGTGCCAGCAGCGCTACAGGGGGGAGGAACACTGAAGCTTTCTTT | CASSATGGRNTEAFF | TRBJ1-1 | NA | TRBD1 | TRBV13
TGTGCCAGCAGCTTTAGCGGGAGCACAGATACGCAGTATTTT | CASSFSGSTDTQYF | TRBJ2-3 | NA | TRBD2 | TRBV7-8
TGTGCCAGCAGTACACGGGGACAGGGGGCAAATAATGAAAAACTGTTTTTT | CASSTRGQGANNEKLFF | TRBJ1-4 | NA | TRBD1 | TRBV28
TGTGCCAGTAGTATTTCAGGGAACACTGAAGCTTTCTTT | CASSISGNTEAFF | TRBJ1-1 | NA | NA | TRBV19
TGTGCCAGCACCGGGACTACTCAGTACTTC | CASTGTTQYF | TRBJ2-5 | NA | TRBD2 | TRBV5-8
TGTGCCAGCAGCTTAGGCCTAGCGGGAATTTACGAGCAGTACTTC | CASSLGLAGIYEQYF | TRBJ2-7 | NA | TRBD2 | TRBV7-2
TGCGCCAGCAGCCCCCCCGGGGATGAGCAGTACTTC | CASSPPGDEQYF | TRBJ2-7 | NA | NA | TRBV5-1
TGTGCCACCACTCCGAGGAGGGGCCCCTATAATTCACCCCTCCACTTT | CATTPRRGPYNSPLHF | TRBJ1-6 | NA | NA | TRBV24-1